These 21 T cell receptor beta chains share one sample of origin, sequenced in a study of beta chain features in type 1 diabetes. Every bit of the isolated RNA underwent reverse transcription, so sequencing read expressed TCRB transcripts. Some clones are missing from TCRdb's copy, which holds only in-frame ones; the method was immunoSEQ multiplex PCR. This table has more than 50,000 clones, roughly 60% appearing once. Source material: Tregs from blood. The receptors originated from a woman aged 18-35 years in good health.

This clone was counted a few times. CDR3 bases: TGTGCCAGCAGTTATAGAGGCAGCATGAACACTGAAGCTTTCTTT. Amino acids: CASSYRGSMNTEAFF. The chain uses TRBV9 and TRBJ1-1; D ambiguous. There are 15 residues in the CDR3. Germline CDR1 SGDLS, CDR2 YYNGEE. Trimming removed 5 bases from V and 0 bases from J, with 14 bases in between. Variable domain in full (rest from reference TRBV9 and TRBJ1-1): DSGVTQTPKHLITATGQRVTLRCSPRSGDLSVYWYQQSLDQGLQFLIQYYNGEERAKGNILERFSAQQFPDLHSELNLSSLELGDSALYFCASSYRGSMNTEAFFGQGTRLTVV.

This chain joins TRBV19 and TRBJ2-7; TRBD2 agrees at 12 bases. V was clipped by 6 bases and J by 6 bases; unmatched bases: 3. The CDR3 is made up of 13 amino acids. The V gene's germline CDR1 is LNHDA and CDR2 SQIVND (reference sequence). The CDR3 coding sequence is TGTGCCAGTAGCAGACTAGCGGGAGTCGAGCAGTACTTC. This codes for CASSRLAGVEQYF. The complete variable domain, with remaining parts taken from reference TRBV19 and TRBJ2-7, reads DGGITQSPKYLFRKEGQNVTLSCEQNLNHDAMYWYRQDPGQGLRLIYYSQIVNDFQKGDIAEGYSVSREKKESFPLTVTSAQKNPTAFYLCASSRLAGVEQYFGPGTRLTVT.

The rearrangement links TRBV2 to TRBJ1-1; 11 nucleotides match TRBD1. The CDR3 runs 14 residues. Germline CDR1 and CDR2: SNHLY and FYNNEI. V shed 7 bases, J shed 6 bases, and the junction held 7 bases outside the gene matches. In nucleotides, the CDR3 is TGTGCCAGCATACGGACAGGGGGCGTGTCTGAAGCTTTCTTT. It encodes CASIRTGGVSEAFF. Drawing the rest from reference TRBV2 and TRBJ1-1, the complete variable domain is EPEVTQTPSHQVTQMGQEVILRCVPISNHLYFYWYRQILGQKVEFLVSFYNNEISEKSEIFDDQFSVERPDGSNFTLKIRSTKLEDSAMYFCASIRTGGVSEAFFGQGTRLTVV.

V usage is TRBV4-1 and J usage is TRBJ1-1; D is perhaps TRBD1 (6 bases). This CDR3 has 14 amino acids. Germline assignment: CDR1 MGHRA and CDR2 YSYEKL. The V end was cut by 1 base, the J end by 2 bases, with 8 bases between. This CDR3 is CASSQVQGNTEAFF. The CDR3 DNA follows: TGCGCCAGCAGCCAAGTACAGGGAAACACTGAAGCTTTCTTT.

The genes are TRBV15 and TRBJ2-1; 10 bases line up with TRBD2. The CDR3 length is 15 residues. Germline CDR1 reads LNHNV; CDR2 reads YYDKDF (reference sequence). V was pared by 4 bases and J by 4 bases, with 4 bases of the junction left unmatched. For the CDR3, the DNA is TGTGCCACCAGCAAACGGACTAGCGGTTACAATGAGCAGTTCTTC. It encodes CATSKRTSGYNEQFF. Drawing the rest from reference TRBV15 and TRBJ2-1, the complete variable domain is DAMVIQNPRYQVTQFGKPVTLSCSQTLNHNVMYWYQQKSSQAPKLLFHYYDKDFNNEADTPDNFQSRRPNTSFCFLDIRSPGLGDTAMYLCATSKRTSGYNEQFFGPGTRLTVL.

The chain employs TRBV2 and TRBJ1-5; D is possibly TRBD1 (5 bases). Per germline, CDR1 SNHLY and CDR2 FYNNEI. The CDR3 covers 17 residues. Trimming removed 3 bases at V and 9 bases at J, with 24 bases between. CDR3 sequence (DNA): TGTGCCAGCAGTGAGTTTGGCAGGGAGGGGAACAATTGGCCCCAGCATTTT. It specifies CASSEFGREGNNWPQHF. Drawing the rest from reference TRBV2 and TRBJ1-5, the complete variable domain is EPEVTQTPSHQVTQMGQEVILRCVPISNHLYFYWYRQILGQKVEFLVSFYNNEISEKSEIFDDQFSVERPDGSNFTLKIRSTKLEDSAMYFCASSEFGREGNNWPQHFGDGTRLSIL.

The genes are TRBV30 and TRBJ1-1; D might be TRBD1 (6 bases). This CDR3 comprises 12 residues. CDR1 is GTSNPN and CDR2 is SVGIG in the germline V gene (reference sequence). Trimming removed 4 bases at V and 5 bases at J, with 11 bases between. The CDR3 loop is CAWNGDKTEAFF. CDR3 in DNA: TGTGCCTGGAATGGGGACAAAACTGAAGCTTTCTTT.

As concerns this clone: Mismatch with germline at one junction end may stem from a read error. Other DNA sequences in this sample translate to the same CDR3. J is TRBJ1-6 and V is TRBV6-1; D not resolved. This CDR3 spans 16 amino acids. Germline V gene data show CDR1 as MNHNS and CDR2 as SASEGT. Written as DNA, the CDR3 is TGTGCCAGCAGTGACCTCGGAGCCCTCTATAATTCCCCCCTCCACTTT. Amino acid sequence: CASSDLGALYNSPLHF.

This rearrangement joins TRBV5-1 to TRBJ2-2; D gene unclear. Germline V CDR1 and CDR2: SGHRS, YFSETQ. Trimming pared 0 bases from V and 0 bases from J, leaving 6 bases between. CDR3 length: 15 amino acids. The CDR3 loop is CASSLDNANTGELFF. The CDR3 bases are TGCGCCAGCAGCTTGGACAACGCGAACACCGGGGAGCTGTTTTTT.

V and J are TRBV5-1 and TRBJ1-1, with D possibly TRBD1 on 5 matching bases. CDR3 length: 15 residues. Germline V lookup: CDR1 SGHRS, CDR2 YFSETQ. Trimming removed 3 bases at V and 0 bases at J, with 12 bases between. The CDR3 DNA follows: TGCGCCAGCAGCTCCCAGGGTAACATGAACACTGAAGCTTTCTTT. It translates to CASSSQGNMNTEAFF.

The V gene is TRBV30, the J gene TRBJ2-5; D perhaps matches TRBD2 (5 bases). This CDR3 is 12 amino acids long. Germline CDR1 reads GTSNPN; CDR2 reads SVGIG (reference sequence). Deletions cut 2 bases from V and 3 bases from J, with 7 bases between. The chain's CDR3 is CAWSHSEETQYF. CDR3 DNA: TGTGCCTGGAGTCATAGCGAAGAGACCCAGTACTTC.

This chain connects TRBV2 to TRBJ1-2; possibly TRBD1 for D (5 bases). CDR3 length equals 14 residues. Germline-derived CDR1 and CDR2 are SNHLY and FYNNEI. V lost 10 bases to trimming and J lost 3 bases, with 18 bases between them. The CDR3 is CATLGGDFYYGYTF. The DNA of the CDR3 is TGTGCCACCCTGGGGGGGGATTTTTACTATGGCTACACCTTC.

As DNA, the CDR3 is TGTGCCAGCAGTGGTGAGGAGGGCGTGGGCTACACCTTC. Amino acid sequence: CASSGEEGVGYTF. The chain uses TRBV6-4 and TRBJ1-2; D is unresolved. The CDR3 has 13 residues. V was cut by 4 bases and J by 8 bases, with 14 bases left in between. Germline assignment: CDR1 MRHNA and CDR2 SNTAGT.

This clone was detected a few times. J is TRBJ1-2 and V is TRBV10-3; tentative D call: TRBD1 (6 bases). Per germline, CDR1 ENHRY and CDR2 SYGVKD. CDR3 length: 15 amino acids. V dropped 3 bases and J dropped 7 bases, with 18 bases sitting between them. CDR3 region: CAISEAGTGFVGYTF. The CDR3 DNA is TGTGCCATCAGTGAAGCCGGAACAGGGTTTGTTGGCTACACCTTC.

V and J are TRBV7-3 and TRBJ2-5; 10 nucleotides agree with TRBD1. Looked up from germline, CDR1 is SGHTA and CDR2 is FQGTGA. This CDR3 is built from 15 residues. V lost 8 bases and J lost 4; bases outside the gene matches: 10. In DNA, the CDR3 is TGTGCCAGCGGGCGAAAGACAGGGGGCGGAGAGACCCAGTACTTC. Its protein is CASGRKTGGGETQYF.

CDR3 sequence (DNA): TGTGCCAGCAGTGAGCAAGCGGGAGGGCCTGCCGGTGAGCAGTTCTTC. Translating it yields CASSEQAGGPAGEQFF. The chain is built from TRBV6-1 and TRBJ2-1, with TRBD2 matching over 10 bases. V lost 3 bases, J lost 9 bases, and 11 bases stayed unmatched. Germline loops: CDR1 MNHNS, CDR2 SASEGT. The CDR3 totals 16 residues.

This clone turned up a few times. The chain couples TRBV4-3 to TRBJ2-3, with 7 nucleotides matching TRBD2. Germline loops: CDR1 LGHNA, CDR2 YSLEER. The CDR3 spans 14 residues. V was pared by 8 bases and J by 2 bases, with 7 bases of the junction left unmatched. CDR3 residues: CASASGMNTDTQYF. The CDR3, as DNA: TGCGCCAGCGCGAGCGGGATGAACACAGATACGCAGTATTTT.

V and J are TRBV4-1 and TRBJ1-2; no definite D call. The CDR3 covers 13 residues. The V end was cut by 0 bases, the J end by 4 bases, with 6 bases between. Germline V gives CDR1 MGHRA, CDR2 YSYEKL. In nucleotides, the CDR3 is TGCGCCAGCAGCCAAGATCGCGGCTATGGCTACACCTTC. It specifies CASSQDRGYGYTF.

The CDR3 nucleotides are TGTGCCAGTAGTTTTGGACAGGGGGCTTGGAGCAATCAGCCCCAGCATTTT. Its protein product is CASSFGQGAWSNQPQHF. This chain connects TRBV19 to TRBJ1-5, with 11 bases lining up with TRBD1. The germline CDR1 and CDR2 sequences are LNHDA and SQIVND (reference sequence). CDR3 length: 17 amino acids. The V gene end was trimmed by 5 bases and the J gene end by 1 base; junction bases not matched to a gene: 7.

V usage is TRBV30 and J usage is TRBJ1-6, with a tentative D call TRBD1 (6 bases). With 4 bases removed from V and 4 bases from J, the gap between germline ends came to 14 bases. The CDR3 is 15 amino acids. Germline loops: CDR1 GTSNPN, CDR2 SVGIG (reference sequence). The CDR3 protein is CAWNGRGSYNSPLHF. Here the CDR3 DNA reads TGTGCCTGGAATGGCAGGGGCTCATATAATTCACCCCTCCACTTT.

V gene TRBV30 combines with J gene TRBJ2-1; the D gene is possibly TRBD2 (6 bases). Looked up from germline, CDR1 is GTSNPN and CDR2 is SVGIG (reference sequence). This CDR3 spans 12 amino acids. Trimming stripped 2 bases from V and 9 bases from J, with 11 bases between. Here the CDR3 reads CAWSLLASEQFF. DNA of the CDR3: TGTGCCTGGAGTCTTCTAGCGAGTGAGCAGTTCTTC.